This is a list of T cell receptor beta chains from one sample in a study of T cell repertoires in cytomegalovirus infection. The antigens for these receptors are not known. TCRdb re-called the reads through MiXCR, storing one row per CDR3 protein. The sample holds 100,000 to 150,000 distinct CDR3 sequences, more than 20% seen once. Sequencing was performed on PBMCs, sequenced either directly or after in vitro stimulation (not recorded which). The receptors originated from a human donor in good health (CMV status not recorded). Some clones in this sample may be carry-over from other donors' samples. Each CDR3 is given with its conserved first and last residue. The D gene is left open where the match is weak. Some rows mark clone size as missing; the rest say once, few, many or name a class of expanded clone.

v_gene	abundance	d_gene	j_gene	CDR3aa	CDR3nt
TRBV11-2	few	TRBD2	TRBJ2-1	CASREVRGGTYNEQFF	TGTGCCAGCAGGGAAGTCCGCGGGGGTACCTACAATGAGCAGTTCTTC
TRBV15	NA	NA	TRBJ1-1	CATSPPQGNTEAFF	TGTGCCACCAGCCCCCCTCAGGGGAACACTGAAGCTTTCTTT
TRBV6-1	NA	TRBD1	TRBJ1-5	CASSWTGGDQPQHF	TGTGCCAGCAGCTGGACAGGGGGAGATCAGCCCCAGCATTTT
TRBV28	many	TRBD2	TRBJ2-1	CASRVALAGHNEQFF	TGTGCCAGCAGGGTTGCTTTAGCGGGACACAATGAGCAGTTCTTC
TRBV7-8	NA	NA	TRBJ2-5	CASSSGRYQETQYF	TGTGCCAGCAGCTCGGGACGGTACCAAGAGACCCAGTACTTC
TRBV7-2	many	NA	TRBJ2-7	CASSLGTDSAYEQYF	TGTGCCAGCAGCTTAGGGACAGACAGCGCCTACGAGCAGTACTTC
TRBV7-2	many	NA	TRBJ1-2	CASSLLDMGRDYGYTF	TGTGCCAGCAGCTTATTAGATATGGGCAGGGACTATGGCTACACCTTC
TRBV28	few	NA	TRBJ2-1	CASSFGAPSEQFF	TGTGCCAGCAGTTTCGGGGCCCCGAGTGAGCAGTTCTTC
TRBV7-2	many	TRBD2	TRBJ2-5	CASSLGPGGRETQYF	TGTGCCAGCAGCTTAGGTCCGGGAGGGCGGGAGACCCAGTACTTC
TRBV7-9	NA	TRBD1	TRBJ2-1	CASKGQGESYNEQFF	TGTGCCAGCAAGGGACAGGGGGAATCTTACAATGAGCAGTTCTTC
TRBV29-1	NA	NA	TRBJ2-5	CSDGETQYF	TGCAGCGATGGGGAGACCCAGTACTTC
TRBV12-5	NA	NA	TRBJ2-1	CASSGDSYNEQFF	TGTGCCTCAAGCGGTGACTCCTACAATGAGCAGTTCTTC
TRBV28	NA	NA	TRBJ2-7	CASSLAAPVEQYF	TGTGCCAGCAGTTTAGCAGCACCGGTCGAGCAGTACTTC
TRBV7-8	NA	NA	TRBJ2-2	CASSWTGELFF	TGTGCCAGCAGCTGGACCGGGGAGCTGTTTTTT
TRBV7-2	many	TRBD1	TRBJ2-3	CASSLALGTGSTDTQYF	TGTGCCAGCAGCTTAGCGCTTGGGACAGGGTCCACAGATACGCAGTATTTT
TRBV7-2	NA	NA	TRBJ2-7	CASSTWEGPGEQYF	TGTGCCAGCAGCACATGGGAAGGGCCAGGCGAGCAGTACTTC
TRBV20-1	NA	TRBD2	TRBJ2-2	CSAKRGVAGITNTGELFF	TGCAGTGCCAAAAGAGGGGTAGCGGGTATTACGAACACCGGGGAGCTGTTTTTT
TRBV28	many	NA	TRBJ2-3	CASSFPRGGSDTQYF	TGTGCCAGCAGTTTTCCCAGGGGAGGCTCAGATACGCAGTATTTT
TRBV7-6	many	TRBD2	TRBJ2-5	CASSLELAGHQETQYF	TGTGCCAGCAGCTTAGAGTTAGCGGGGCACCAAGAGACCCAGTACTTC
TRBV12-3/TRBV12-4	many	NA	TRBJ2-1	CASQRGSQRVLIDEQFF	TGTGCCAGCCAAAGGGGGAGTCAGCGGGTGTTAATAGATGAGCAGTTCTTC
TRBV18	NA	NA	TRBJ1-2	CASSPQTEAGYTF	TGTGCCAGCTCACCACAGACGGAGGCCGGCTACACCTTC
TRBV6-5	NA	NA	TRBJ2-3	CASSYSRGGVDTQYF	TGTGCCAGCAGTTACTCCAGGGGGGGTGTAGATACGCAGTATTTT
TRBV5-6	many	NA	TRBJ2-2	CASAKTGDTGELFF	TGTGCCAGCGCTAAAACAGGCGACACCGGGGAGCTGTTTTTT
TRBV12-3/TRBV12-4	few	NA	TRBJ2-1	CASSPPAYNEQFF	TGTGCCAGCAGCCCCCCTGCCTACAATGAGCAGTTCTTC
TRBV7-2	many	TRBD1	TRBJ1-1	CASRRTGGESTEAFF	TGTGCCAGCAGAAGGACAGGGGGCGAGAGCACTGAAGCTTTCTTT
TRBV27	few	TRBD2	TRBJ2-2	CASSFSGSNTGELFF	TGTGCCAGCAGTTTTAGCGGGTCGAACACCGGGGAGCTGTTTTTT
TRBV19	NA	NA	TRBJ2-5	CASSKVYRETQYF	TGTGCCAGTAGTAAGGTTTATAGGGAGACCCAGTACTTC
TRBV25-1	NA	NA	TRBJ2-7	CASSESGRVPYEQYF	TGTGCCAGCAGTGAATCGGGCAGGGTCCCCTACGAGCAGTACTTC
TRBV24-1	NA	TRBD1	TRBJ2-5	CATSDPDRYQETQYF	TGTGCCACCAGTGACCCGGACAGGTACCAAGAGACCCAGTACTTC
TRBV19	NA	NA	TRBJ1-6	CASSIQGSRNSPLHF	TGTGCCAGTAGTATCCAAGGGTCACGCAATTCACCCCTCCACTTT
TRBV6-2/TRBV6-3	NA	TRBD1	TRBJ2-4	CASSPGQGLGAKNIQYF	TGTGCCAGCAGCCCGGGACAGGGATTGGGGGCCAAAAACATTCAGTACTTC
TRBV29-1	NA	TRBD2	TRBJ2-2	CSVEEGGLAGWNTGELFF	TGCAGCGTTGAAGAAGGGGGTCTAGCGGGATGGAACACCGGGGAGCTGTTTTTT
TRBV7-2	NA	TRBD2	TRBJ2-2	CASSATSGRPNTGELFF	TGTGCCAGCAGCGCGACTAGCGGGAGGCCCAACACCGGGGAGCTGTTTTTT
TRBV12-3/TRBV12-4	few	TRBD1	TRBJ2-1	CASSQGQGRDNNEQFF	TGTGCCAGCAGTCAGGGACAGGGCCGGGATAACAATGAGCAGTTCTTC
TRBV24-1	NA	TRBD1	TRBJ1-6	CATSGPGQGALGSYNSPLHF	TGTGCCACCAGTGGCCCGGGACAGGGGGCTTTAGGATCCTATAATTCACCCCTCCACTTT
TRBV11-2	NA	TRBD2	TRBJ2-1	CASSLEGVRSGRLSDEQFF	TGTGCCAGCAGCTTAGAGGGGGTACGGAGCGGGAGACTCTCGGACGAGCAGTTCTTC
TRBV12-3/TRBV12-4	NA	NA	TRBJ1-1	CASEGTDTEAFF	TGTGCCAGCGAGGGTACAGACACTGAAGCTTTCTTT
TRBV19	NA	TRBD1	TRBJ2-2	CASIYGTGGTGELFF	TGTGCCAGTATCTACGGGACAGGGGGAACCGGGGAGCTGTTTTTT
TRBV12-3/TRBV12-4	few	NA	TRBJ2-2	CASSFDSTGELFF	TGTGCCAGCAGTTTCGACAGCACCGGGGAGCTGTTTTTT
TRBV10-3	few	NA	TRBJ2-7	CAISEKGAGEQYF	TGTGCCATCAGTGAAAAAGGGGCTGGCGAGCAGTACTTC
TRBV2	NA	NA	TRBJ1-3	CASSEIHGNTIYF	TGTGCCAGCAGTGAAATTCACGGAAACACCATATATTTT
TRBV7-2	many	NA	TRBJ1-1	CASSPRVNTEAFF	TGTGCCAGCAGCCCCCGGGTAAACACTGAAGCTTTCTTT
TRBV7-9	NA	TRBD1	TRBJ2-1	CASSSGQGGVSYNEQFF	TGTGCCAGCAGCTCCGGACAGGGGGGTGTCTCCTACAATGAGCAGTTCTTC
TRBV7-2	many	TRBD1	TRBJ1-1	CASSPSTGERYEAFF	TGTGCCAGCAGCCCTTCGACAGGGGAGAGATATGAAGCTTTCTTT
TRBV6-2/TRBV6-3	NA	NA	TRBJ2-7	CASGRGSYEQYF	TGTGCCAGCGGGCGGGGATCCTACGAGCAGTACTTC
TRBV6-2/TRBV6-3	NA	NA	TRBJ2-1	CASSLRHEQFF	TGTGCCAGCAGTTTAAGGCATGAGCAGTTCTTC
TRBV11-2	few	NA	TRBJ2-7	CASSPRGEQYF	TGTGCCAGCAGCCCCCGGGGCGAGCAGTACTTC
TRBV7-6	few	NA	TRBJ2-1	CASSSPGGEQFF	TGTGCCAGCAGCTCTCCTGGCGGTGAGCAGTTCTTC
TRBV19	NA	NA	TRBJ2-7	CASSVGQIGYEQYF	TGTGCCAGTAGTGTCGGACAGATAGGCTACGAGCAGTACTTC
TRBV29-1	NA	NA	TRBJ1-4	CSVSTGAWNEKLFF	TGCAGCGTATCGACAGGCGCCTGGAATGAAAAACTGTTTTTT
TRBV7-9	few	NA	TRBJ2-1	CASSVIILPSNEQFF	TGTGCCAGCAGCGTCATCATACTCCCCAGCAATGAGCAGTTCTTC